This entry is about one T cell receptor beta chain. Its antigen is currently unknown. The germline V gene encodes CDR1 MDHEN and CDR2 SYDVKM. The CDR3 runs to 15 residues. The junction had 1 base not matched to a gene; V was cut back by 4 bases and J by 0 bases. The data derive from a study of cytomegalovirus exposure and HLA in healthy donors. Study as a whole: The roughly 130 validation repertoires, a later analysis reported, used the same platform as the roughly 730 repertoires from the first cohort. Notes on the study in general: Generally TCR sequences proved uncommon, though certain public TCRs appeared in numerous donors. Listed as cytomegalovirus-associated were 164 TCR beta chains. The classifier was said to identify cytomegalovirus status with high specificity and sensitivity.

The assay was immunoSEQ multiplex PCR, and TCRdb's table has in-frame clones only and misses some. The data show approximately 70,000 clones, 85% to 95% seen once. The chain recombines TRBV28 with TRBJ2-7; 12 bases line up with TRBD2. Source material: PBMCs. This TCR was recovered from a woman in her late teens or twenties in good health and CMV-seronegative. The CDR3 loop is CASSSLAGGSYEQYF. The CDR3 coding sequence is TGTGCCAGCAGTTCACTAGCGGGAGGCTCCTACGAGCAGTACTTC.